The 5 T cell receptor beta chains below were found in one sample sequenced in a study of siplizumab effects on memory and regulatory T cells (dated 2019 in TCRdb). The library was generated by the immunoSEQ multiplex PCR assay. This is the immuneACCESS table as TCRdb keeps it, with only in-frame sequences that have V and J called. A part of the clones is gone; compared with another copy, unresolved V genes explain less than half, and the rest is unexplained. The sample records about 100,000 clones, around 94% of which are singletons. The top ten hold about 1.2% of the sample. Sequencing was performed on non-Treg CD4+ T cells sorted from blood. Interpreted using the paper, the cell subset or site label stands for: FACS-sorted unstimulated CD4+ non-regulatory T cells. The source of these receptors is a human donor in good health.

Remarks on this clone: The sample carries other DNA sequences with the same CDR3. This rearrangement joins TRBV11-2 to TRBJ2-3, with D perhaps matching TRBD2 (6 bases). The CDR3 runs to 17 residues. Trimming removed 3 bases at V and 6 bases at J, with 22 bases between. Germline V gene lookup returns CDR1 SGHAT and CDR2 FQNNGV. The CDR3 bases are TGTGCCAGCAGCTTGGTTCTACTAGCAGGAGCTTCTGATACGCAGTATTTT. Its translation: CASSLVLLAGASDTQYF.

V and J are TRBV2 and TRBJ2-7, with 8 bases matching TRBD2. This CDR3 has 14 amino acids. The V segment lost 6 bases and the J segment 4 bases; nucleotides outside the gene matches: 8. Germline V gives CDR1 SNHLY, CDR2 FYNNEI. Written as DNA, the CDR3 is TGTGCCAGCAGCTTAGGGGCTAGCGGGTACGAGCAGTACTTC. It specifies CASSLGASGYEQYF.

The chain links TRBV10-3 to TRBJ1-5; the D is unclear. Trimming left V 3 bases short and J 3 bases short, with 9 bases between. The CDR3 runs 14 residues. The germline V gene encodes CDR1 ENHRY and CDR2 SYGVKD. CDR3: CAISDHGPNQPQHF. The CDR3 nucleotides read TGTGCCATCAGTGACCACGGACCCAATCAGCCCCAGCATTTT.

The chain combines TRBV2 with TRBJ1-5; possible D gene TRBD1, 5 bases. The CDR3 is made up of 15 amino acids. In germline, CDR1 is SNHLY, CDR2 FYNNEI. Trimming removed 0 bases from V and 5 bases from J, with 11 bases in between. The CDR3 loop reads CASSEAQGPYQPQHF. Here the CDR3 DNA reads TGTGCCAGCAGTGAAGCCCAGGGCCCATATCAGCCCCAGCATTTT.

The CDR3 reads CASSEYGPGKGYTF. The DNA of the CDR3 is TGTGCCAGCAGTGAATATGGGCCAGGGAAGGGCTACACCTTC. The V call is TRBV25-1, the J call TRBJ1-2, with D possibly TRBD1 on 5 matching bases. Germline CDR1 MGHDK, CDR2 SYGVNS. Trimming removed 0 bases from V and 8 bases from J, with 13 bases in between. This CDR3 region has 14 residues.